This TCR beta chain emerged from a study of beta chain features in type 1 diabetes. Study-wide context: Patients shared similar age, gender and cell yields with healthy donors.

Study observations and caveats: Shorter TCRB CDR3s, moderately but significantly so, marked every one of the four CD4+ subsets in Type 1 diabetes patients.

Comment on this clone: Its antigen is currently unknown.

Every bit of the isolated RNA underwent reverse transcription, so sequencing read expressed TCRB transcripts. Profiled with immunoSEQ multiplex PCR; TCRdb holds only in-frame clones, not every one. The table lists nearly 700,000 clones, 13% of them singletons. This CDR3 contains 15 residues. Germline lookup yields CDR1 MNHEY and CDR2 SMNVEV (reference sequence). The ends were cut back, 5 bases at V and 10 bases at J, with 18 bases in the middle. Sorting that relied on CD45RO/CCR7/CD25/CD127/CD95/CD27 yielded CD4+ naive, central memory, regulatory and stem cell-like memory cells. The origin of this receptor is a man aged 18-30 years with type 1 diabetes. The sequencing sample was made of naive CD4+ T cells from blood. This rearrangement joins TRBV27 to TRBJ1-6; D is perhaps TRBD1 (6 bases). The DNA of the CDR3 is TGTGCCAGCAGTAGGACAGCAAGTGTGGACTCACCCCTCCACTTT. It encodes CASSRTASVDSPLHF.